The 4 T cell receptor beta chains presented below share a single source sample, sequenced in a study of T cell responses to AZD1222 COVID-19 vaccine (dated by TCRdb to 2020 to 2022). Library method: the immunoSEQ multiplex PCR assay. TCRdb took over this immuneACCESS table, retaining in-frame rearrangements with V and J assigned. Such tables are incomplete; in checked studies, under half of the missing clones stem from an unresolved V gene, and the remainder is unexplained. The sample data list some 110,000 clones, and around nine tenths of these were observed just once. The ten largest clones take up 3.5% of the sample. The time point label for this specimen denotes: about 28 days (+/-7) after the second vaccine dose. Sequenced material: peripheral blood, taken 28 days after the second AZD1222 dose. Receptors originate from an adult who received the AZD1222 COVID-19 vaccine.

Notes on this clone: Mismatch with germline at one junction end may stem from a read error. The chain has TRBV10-3 and TRBJ1-2; D is unresolved. This CDR3 is 12 amino acids long. The germline gives CDR1 ENHRY, CDR2 SYGVKD. The CDR3 region has the DNA TGTGCCACCAGTTCTCCCAGCCATGGCTACACCTTC. Its translation is CATSSPSHGYTF.

The chain uses TRBV7-2 and TRBJ2-1, with a weak D call TRBD2 (6 bases). V was shortened by 4 bases and J by 12 bases, with 19 bases between the two germline ends. This CDR3 has 14 amino acids. Germline CDR1 is SGHTA and CDR2 is FQGNSA. The CDR3 coding sequence is TGTGCCAGCAGCTATCCCAAGGGACTGATGGGGCAGTTCTTC. It codes for CASSYPKGLMGQFF.

This chain links TRBV7-9 with TRBJ1-1; D call uncertain. Trimming cost V 0 bases and J 8 bases, with 7 bases left between them. This CDR3 has 12 residues. The germline V gene encodes CDR1 SEHNR and CDR2 FQNEAQ (reference sequence). The CDR3 region is CASSLARQEAFF. The CDR3, as DNA: TGTGCCAGCAGCTTAGCCCGCCAGGAAGCTTTCTTT.

This chain uses TRBV21-1 with TRBJ1-2. TRBV21-1 is recorded as a pseudogene. The length of the CDR3 is 12 residues. The CDR3 DNA sequence: TGTGCCCGCCGGGAAGGCAGATATGGCTACACCTTC. This codes for CARREGRYGYTF.